These 31 T cell receptor beta chains were sequenced from one sample in a study of blood T cells in healthy people across ages. Primed by a sample-barcoded 5' primer and a J-beta primer mix, a second PCR proceeded for 7 to 11 cycles. TCRdb re-called the 5' RACE reads with MiXCR, one entry per CDR3 protein. The repertoire includes almost 1 million distinct CDR3 sequences, about 51% of them detected once, and about 22% sits in the top ten. The specimen was blood. Source of these receptors: a woman aged 55-69 years in good health.

This chain links TRBV7-7 with TRBJ2-5; tentative D call: TRBD1 (5 bases). Germline CDR1 reads SSHAT; CDR2 reads FNYEAQ (reference sequence). V lost 1 base and J lost 0, with 9 bases in between. CDR3 length equals 15 residues. The CDR3, as DNA: TGTGCCAGCAGCTTAGTAGGGGCAAACCAAGAGACCCAGTACTTC. Encoded protein: CASSLVGANQETQYF.

This clonotype came up many times. The rearrangement uses TRBV25-1 and TRBJ2-3; either TRBD1 or TRBD2 may fit D (5 bases each). Deletions cut 4 bases from V and 0 bases from J, with 8 bases between. Germline V CDR1 and CDR2: MGHDK, SYGVNS. The CDR3 runs to 14 residues. The CDR3 region is CASSGWDSTDTQYF. In nucleotides, the CDR3 is TGTGCCAGCAGTGGGTGGGACAGCACAGATACGCAGTATTTT.

The sample holds a few counts of this clonotype. The chain is built from TRBV5-8 and TRBJ2-7; 8 bases are shared with TRBD1. Germline CDR1 reads SGHTS; CDR2 reads YDEGEE. The length of the CDR3 is 16 residues. The V gene end was trimmed by 4 bases and the J gene end by 2 bases; junction bases not matched to a gene: 11. CDR3 bases: TGTGCCAGCAGCGGTATATGGACAGGGATAACCTACGAGCAGTACTTC. Its translation is CASSGIWTGITYEQYF.

This clonotype was found a few times. The rearrangement uses TRBV9 and TRBJ2-3, with D perhaps TRBD2 (6 bases). Germline V gene sequence: CDR1 SGDLS, CDR2 YYNGEE. V was cut by 5 bases and J by 1 base, with 14 bases left in between. The CDR3 length is 15 residues. The CDR3 protein is CASSRRDFGTDTQYF. DNA for the CDR3: TGTGCCAGCAGTCGCCGGGACTTCGGCACAGATACGCAGTATTTT.

This clonotype was counted only a few times. The V call is TRBV20-1, the J call TRBJ2-1; no reliable D call. CDR3 length: 10 amino acids. Trimming cost V 8 bases and J 6 bases, with 8 bases left between them. Germline V gene sequence: CDR1 DFQATT, CDR2 SNEGSKA (reference sequence). The CDR3 is CSPSTNEQFF. CDR3 nucleotide sequence: TGCAGTCCGTCAACCAATGAGCAGTTCTTC.

There are a few counts of this clonotype. This chain connects TRBV4-3 to TRBJ2-5; D is ambiguous. V lost 0 bases and J 5 bases, leaving 10 bases between the germline ends. The CDR3 length is 14 residues. The germline CDR1 and CDR2 sequences are LGHNA and YSLEER. The CDR3 here is CASSQDFPAETQYF. CDR3 nucleotides: TGCGCCAGCAGCCAAGATTTCCCGGCGGAGACCCAGTACTTC.

This clonotype was seen only a few times. The V and J genes are TRBV6-5 and TRBJ2-7; D is ambiguous. The CDR3 is made up of 13 amino acids. V was clipped by 3 bases and J by 4 bases, with 10 bases between them. The germline V gene encodes CDR1 MNHEY and CDR2 SVGAGI. The CDR3 is CASSYSTAYEQYF. The CDR3 DNA follows: TGTGCCAGCAGTTATAGCACGGCATACGAGCAGTACTTC.

The chain employs TRBV7-2 and TRBJ2-7; 7 nucleotides match TRBD1. The assigned J gene may be wrong: the sequence end matches TRBJ2-5 better. CDR1 is SGHTA, CDR2 FQGNSA, per germline. The CDR3 is made up of 18 amino acids. In DNA, the CDR3 is TGTGCCAGCAGCTTAGCGCTAAGTAGGGCAGGGGGATTAGAGACCCAGTACTTC. Amino acids: CASSLALSRAGGLETQYF.

This rearrangement joins TRBV29-1 to TRBJ2-1; D is perhaps TRBD2 (6 bases). The V and J ends lost 5 bases and 5 bases respectively, with 13 bases between them. The CDR3 is made up of 13 amino acids. Germline V gives CDR1 SQVTM, CDR2 ANQGSEA. The DNA of the CDR3 is TGCAGCGTTTTCGCTAGCGCTAACAATGAGCAGTTCTTC. Translated, it gives CSVFASANNEQFF.

The chain is built from TRBV27 and TRBJ1-2; possibly TRBD1 for D (5 bases). Germline-derived CDR1 and CDR2 are MNHEY and SMNVEV (reference sequence). With 5 bases removed from V and 4 bases from J, the gap between germline ends came to 17 bases. CDR3 length equals 15 residues. In nucleotides, the CDR3 is TGTGCCAGCAGTCCCCCACGTTCTAGGGGCTATGGCTACACCTTC. Translating gives CASSPPRSRGYGYTF.

The chain has TRBV24-1 and TRBJ2-5, with D possibly called TRBD1 or TRBD2 (5 bases each). This CDR3 has 12 residues. V dropped 6 bases and J dropped 5 bases, with 9 bases sitting between them. CDR1 KGHDR and CDR2 SFDVKD come from the germline V gene. CDR3 in amino acids: CATSRGAETQYF. CDR3 bases: TGTGCCACCAGTCGGGGCGCGGAGACCCAGTACTTC.

This clonotype was counted between two and nine times. The rearrangement joins TRBV25-1 to TRBJ2-7; the D gene is possibly TRBD2 (5 bases). V was pared by 3 bases and J by 3 bases, with 12 bases between. Germline V gives CDR1 MGHDK, CDR2 SYGVNS. The CDR3 contains 14 residues. The CDR3 nucleotides are TGTGCCAGCAGTGACGCCGGACTGCTCTACGAGCAGTACTTC. Its translation: CASSDAGLLYEQYF.

The rearrangement links TRBV9 to TRBJ2-5; D is perhaps TRBD1 or TRBD2 (5 bases each). The J call may be wrong; the DNA end is better matched by TRBJ2-7. Germline CDR1 reads SGDLS; CDR2 reads YYNGEE. The length of the CDR3 is 15 residues. In DNA, the CDR3 is TGTGCCAGCAGCGCGTTCGCCGGGACGGACTACGAGCAGTACTTC. Protein product: CASSAFAGTDYEQYF.

This clonotype was observed many times. DNA of the CDR3: TGTGCCAGCAGTTACATGGGCGGAGAGACCCAGTACTTC. This encodes CASSYMGGETQYF. The rearrangement uses TRBV6-6 and TRBJ2-5, with D unresolved. This CDR3 has 13 amino acids. The germline gives CDR1 MNHNY, CDR2 SVGAGI (reference sequence). V dropped 2 bases and J dropped 4 bases, with 8 bases sitting between them.

This clonotype was detected only a few times. J is TRBJ2-3 and V is TRBV11-2, with D perhaps TRBD2 (6 bases). Trimming took 1 base from V and 3 from J, leaving 17 bases between them. The germline gives CDR1 SGHAT, CDR2 FQNNGV. The CDR3 runs to 17 residues. CDR3 sequence: CASSLGHGTSPTDTQYF. DNA for the CDR3: TGTGCCAGCAGCTTAGGACACGGGACTTCTCCTACAGATACGCAGTATTTT.

This clonotype was detected many times. This chain uses TRBV4-2 with TRBJ2-7; D is ambiguous. CDR1 and CDR2 from the germline V gene are LGHNA and YNFKEQ. V lost 1 base to trimming and J lost 6 bases, with 13 bases between them. This CDR3 region has 14 residues. DNA of the CDR3: TGTGCCAGCAGCCAAGCCACGGGCAGCGTCGAGCAGTACTTC. Its translation: CASSQATGSVEQYF.

This clonotype was found once. The chain uses TRBV3-1 and TRBJ1-2; TRBD1 is a possible D gene (5 bases). Trimming removed 3 bases at V and 5 bases at J, with 10 bases between. The length of the CDR3 is 13 residues. Germline-derived CDR1 and CDR2 are LGHDT and YNNKEL (reference sequence). CDR3 sequence reads: CASSQEWGYGYTF. CDR3 sequence (DNA): TGTGCCAGCAGCCAGGAATGGGGGTATGGCTACACCTTC.

This clonotype was seen a handful of times. The chain recombines TRBV29-1 with TRBJ2-7, with a possible D match to TRBD2 (6 bases). From germline, CDR1 is SQVTM and CDR2 ANQGSEA. The CDR3 consists of 13 residues. Trimming pared 1 base from V and 3 bases from J, leaving 10 bases between. The CDR3, as DNA: TGCAGCGTTGAAGTGCCCGGGAGCTACGAGCAGTACTTC. Protein sequence: CSVEVPGSYEQYF.

This clonotype was found a few times. V usage is TRBV5-1 and J usage is TRBJ2-7; 9 bases agree with TRBD2. CDR3 length equals 19 residues. With V trimmed by 4 bases and J by 0 bases, 17 bases remained unmatched. Germline CDR1 is SGHRS and CDR2 is YFSETQ. This CDR3 is CASSGRREGIHRLSYEQYF. CDR3 coding DNA: TGCGCCAGCAGCGGCCGGCGGGAGGGGATTCATCGGCTCTCCTACGAGCAGTACTTC.

This clonotype was recorded a few times. This chain joins TRBV15 and TRBJ2-1; D may be TRBD2 (6 bases). The V gene's germline CDR1 is LNHNV and CDR2 YYDKDF (reference sequence). Trimming cost V 1 base and J 6 bases, with 7 bases left between them. The length of the CDR3 is 13 residues. DNA for the CDR3: TGTGCCACCAGCAGAGTCGGGAGCAATGAGCAGTTCTTC. Translation gives CATSRVGSNEQFF.

The chain carries TRBV6-4 and TRBJ2-1, with D tentatively TRBD1 (5 bases). The CDR3 has 17 amino acids. V shed 7 bases and J shed 5 bases, with 24 bases lying between them. CDR1 and CDR2 (germline): MRHNA, SNTAGT. Here the CDR3 reads CASILNFRVRTNNEQFF. CDR3 DNA sequence: TGTGCCAGCATACTAAACTTCAGGGTAAGGACAAACAATGAGCAGTTCTTC.

The V and J genes are TRBV29-1 and TRBJ2-5; tentative D call: TRBD2 (6 bases). The CDR3 is 13 residues long. Germline V CDR1 and CDR2: SQVTM, ANQGSEA. V was clipped by 4 bases and J by 11 bases, with 20 bases between them. Here the CDR3 reads CSVGGIAYNEQYF. The CDR3 DNA sequence: TGCAGCGTTGGCGGGATCGCCTACAATGAGCAGTACTTC.

The rearrangement joins TRBV2 to TRBJ2-3; D may be TRBD2 (6 bases). The CDR3 spans 13 residues. Per germline, CDR1 SNHLY and CDR2 FYNNEI. Trimming pared 5 bases from V and 4 bases from J, leaving 10 bases between. CDR3 sequence (DNA): TGTGCCAGCAGTCGGGGGTGGGCAGATACGCAGTATTTT. As protein: CASSRGWADTQYF.

CDR3: CASSKEARHSGANVLTF. CDR3 DNA: TGTGCCAGCAGCAAAGAGGCCAGACACTCTGGGGCCAACGTCCTGACTTTC. The rearrangement joins TRBV21-1 to TRBJ2-6. TRBV21-1 is a pseudogene segment. The CDR3 contains 17 residues.

V is TRBV24-1 and J is TRBJ2-3; 8 positions agree with TRBD1. V trimming: 4 bases; J trimming: 3 bases; junction bases outside the gene matches: 11. Germline CDR1 reads KGHDR; CDR2 reads SFDVKD. The CDR3 has 17 amino acids. In nucleotides, the CDR3 is TGTGCCACCAGTGACCCCCGACAGGGGTTAAGGACAGATACGCAGTATTTT. This codes for CATSDPRQGLRTDTQYF.

Note on this clonotype: A read error may produce the germline difference seen at one junction end. The chain joins TRBV28 to TRBJ2-7, with D hard to call. Germline lookup yields CDR1 MDHEN and CDR2 SYDVKM. CDR3 size: 13 residues. The CDR3, as DNA: TGTGTCAGCAGTGTAACAGCAATCTACGAGCAGTACTTC. This codes for CVSSVTAIYEQYF.

The chain joins TRBV7-2 to TRBJ2-4; 7 bases match TRBD1. The end of the DNA aligns better with TRBJ2-5, so the J call may be wrong. CDR3 length: 14 residues. Germline V gene lookup returns CDR1 SGHTA and CDR2 FQGNSA. The CDR3 region is CASSFTTGTETQYF. DNA for the CDR3: TGTGCCAGCAGCTTCACGACAGGGACAGAGACCCAGTACTTC.

This chain uses TRBV29-1 with TRBJ2-3; TRBD2 aligns across 8 bases. The CDR3 runs 14 residues. CDR1 and CDR2 (germline): SQVTM, ANQGSEA. V trimming: 4 bases; J trimming: 3 bases; junction bases outside the gene matches: 6. The CDR3 region is CSVAAGGGTDTQYF. In DNA, the CDR3 is TGCAGCGTTGCGGCGGGAGGAGGGACAGATACGCAGTATTTT.

This clonotype was seen only a few times. This chain connects TRBV5-4 to TRBJ2-1, with TRBD1 as a possible D gene (6 bases). Trimming removed 4 bases at V and 7 bases at J, with 24 bases between. The CDR3 covers 17 residues. Germline V gene lookup returns CDR1 SGHNT and CDR2 YYREEE (reference sequence). As DNA, the CDR3 is TGTGCCAGCAGCCAGTCAGGGGTTAGATCTGGGCTGAATGAGCAGTTCTTC. Residues: CASSQSGVRSGLNEQFF. The full variable domain, completed using reference TRBV5-4 and TRBJ2-1, is ETGVTQSPTHLIKTRGQQVTLRCSSQSGHNTVSWYQQALGQGPQFIFQYYREEENGRGNFPPRFSGLQFPNYSSELNVNALELDDSALYLCASSQSGVRSGLNEQFFGPGTRLTVL.

About this clonotype: A read error may account for a junction end that differs from germline. The J gene is TRBJ2-1, the V gene TRBV6-5, with unresolved D. The CDR3 contains 14 residues. In germline, CDR1 is MNHEY, CDR2 SVGAGI. For the CDR3, the DNA is TGTGCCAGCACCAGAATGGGTTCCTACAATGGGCAGTTCTTC. Protein sequence: CASTRMGSYNGQFF.

The J gene is TRBJ2-5, the V gene TRBV28; 10 bases are a match to TRBD1. Trimming cost V 6 bases and J 2 bases; bases outside gene matches: 6. The CDR3 contains 15 residues. The V gene's germline CDR1 is MDHEN and CDR2 SYDVKM. CDR3 protein: CASSEPGQGQETQYF. The CDR3 nucleotides are TGTGCCAGCAGCGAGCCGGGACAGGGGCAAGAGACCCAGTACTTC.